This record covers a single TCR beta chain. Its antigen remains unknown. The data stem from a study of Ad26.COV2.S vaccination and SARS-CoV-2 variants. Study-level points and caveats: After vaccination, reports described spike-specific CD8+ and CD4+ T cell responses as showing substantial breadth. Possibly, TCR breadth and depth analyses underestimated total T cell responses. Higher spike-specific TCR breadth was found in vaccine recipients than in placebo recipients.

The assay was immunoSEQ multiplex PCR, and TCRdb's table has in-frame clones only and misses some. The table records 300,000 to 400,000 clones, roughly 87% of them present only once. Germline V gives CDR1 SGHVS, CDR2 FNYEAQ. With 3 bases clipped from V and 2 bases from J, the junction kept 4 bases outside the gene matches. CDR3 length equals 15 residues. Treatment: some 20 received Ad26.COV2.S at low or high dose, single or two shots; about 5 received placebo; per-sample allocation not given. The investigators took samples on day 63 after the first vaccine or placebo injection. Within Boston, the person who donated was an adult of 18-55 years.

This sample comprised peripheral blood, obtained in a trial of Ad26.COV2.S vaccine versus placebo. The receptor was derived from a person between 18 and 65 years old who received the Ad26.COV2.S COVID-19 vaccine or a placebo. The gene calls are TRBV7-6 and TRBJ2-1; TRBD2 agrees at 7 bases. The chain's CDR3 is CASSLREGPYNEQFF. For the CDR3, the DNA is TGTGCCAGCAGCTTGAGGGAGGGACCCTACAATGAGCAGTTCTTC.